This T cell receptor beta chain is drawn from a study of T cell repertoires in cytomegalovirus infection. The wider study: Peptides in the study included HLA-C-restricted and HLA-B-restricted CMV epitopes. Overall study findings and caveats: Clonotype analysis showed dominance of the ex vivo response by HLA-C-restricted CMV-specific TCR beta clonotypes. Cumulative public TCR beta family frequency identified carriers of CMV plus the relevant HLA.

Each CDR3 protein gets one entry after TCRdb re-called the reads with MiXCR. The sample has around 50,000 distinct CDR3 sequences, roughly 20% seen once. This clonotype appeared a few times. Its specificity is not known. V lost 6 bases and J lost 6; bases outside the gene matches: 9. Germline V CDR1 and CDR2: MNHNS, SASEGT. CDR3 length: 15 amino acids. This clonotype was sampled from a human donor in good health (CMV status not recorded). Some clones in this sample may be carry-over from other donors' samples. The rearrangement joins TRBV6-1 to TRBJ2-5; 11 bases are shared with TRBD2. The sequences come from CD8+ T cells from cultured PBMCs, collected from culture after CMV antigen stimulation. The CDR3 nucleotides are TGTGCCAGCAGCCCCCCGACTAGCGGGGAGAAGACCCAGTACTTC. Encoded protein: CASSPPTSGEKTQYF.